The TCR beta chain under discussion was sequenced for a study of regulatory T cells in long-lasting Graves disease. Whole-study results and caveats: Favoring TRBV28, TRBJ1-2 and TRBJ2-5 was a feature seen in persistent disease. Persistent patients had a count of shared public clonotypes (approximately 2,800) that exceeded that of new patients (approximately 1,000).

The CDR3 is 15 residues long. V dropped 2 bases and J dropped 7; count of bases not matched to a gene: 7. Germline V CDR1 and CDR2: SGHTA, FQGNSA. iRepertoire HTBI primers and Arm-PCR of CDR3 regions built TCR beta libraries. Using its own MiXCR run on the multiplex PCR reads, TCRdb lists one record per CDR3 protein. This table holds roughly 400,000 distinct CDR3 sequences, less than 25% found once. Time point defined: persistent/refractory GD, antithyroid drugs over 5 years with positive TRAb. After RNA was extracted from PBMCs, the TCR library was made from it. Xi'an, China, was home to the endocrinology department that provided patients. This clonotype was detected many times. The antigen remains undetermined.

The gene calls are TRBV7-2 and TRBJ1-4, with TRBD1 identical over 7 bases. The sequenced sample was peripheral blood mononuclear cells (PBMCs), obtained when the disease was refractory, from a patient treated with antithyroid drugs. The receptor comes from a female donor with Graves disease. In nucleotides, the CDR3 is TGTGCCAGCAGCTTAATAGGGGGCATTGCTGAAAAACTGTTTTTT. Translating it yields CASSLIGGIAEKLFF.